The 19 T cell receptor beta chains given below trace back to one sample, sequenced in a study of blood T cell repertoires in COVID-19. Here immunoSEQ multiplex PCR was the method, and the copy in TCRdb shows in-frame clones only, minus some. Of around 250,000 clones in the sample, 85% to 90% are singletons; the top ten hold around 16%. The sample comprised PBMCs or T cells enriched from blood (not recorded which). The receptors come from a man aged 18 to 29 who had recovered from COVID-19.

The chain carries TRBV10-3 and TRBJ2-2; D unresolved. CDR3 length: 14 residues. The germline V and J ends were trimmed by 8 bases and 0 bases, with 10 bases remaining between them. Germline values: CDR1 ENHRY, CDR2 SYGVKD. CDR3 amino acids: CAISRLANTGELFF. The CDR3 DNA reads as TGTGCCATCTCACGCCTAGCGAACACCGGGGAGCTGTTTTTT.

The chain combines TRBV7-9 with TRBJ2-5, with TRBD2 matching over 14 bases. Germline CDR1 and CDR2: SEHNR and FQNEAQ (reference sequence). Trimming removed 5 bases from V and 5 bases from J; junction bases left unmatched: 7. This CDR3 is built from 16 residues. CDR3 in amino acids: CASSDRTSGGPETQYF. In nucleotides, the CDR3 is TGTGCCAGCAGCGATCGGACTAGCGGGGGGCCCGAGACCCAGTACTTC.

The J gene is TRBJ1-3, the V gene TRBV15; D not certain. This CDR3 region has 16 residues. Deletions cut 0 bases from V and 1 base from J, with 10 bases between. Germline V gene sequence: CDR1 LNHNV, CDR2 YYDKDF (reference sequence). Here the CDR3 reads CATSRDRRASGNTIYF. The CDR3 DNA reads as TGTGCCACCAGCAGAGATAGGAGAGCATCTGGAAACACCATATATTTT.

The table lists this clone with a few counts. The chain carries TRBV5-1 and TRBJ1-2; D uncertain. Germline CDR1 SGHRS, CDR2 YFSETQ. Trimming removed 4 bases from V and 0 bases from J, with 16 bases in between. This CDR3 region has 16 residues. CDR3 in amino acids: CASSESSRPSNYGYTF. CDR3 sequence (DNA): TGCGCCAGCAGCGAGTCCTCGCGCCCATCTAACTATGGCTACACCTTC.

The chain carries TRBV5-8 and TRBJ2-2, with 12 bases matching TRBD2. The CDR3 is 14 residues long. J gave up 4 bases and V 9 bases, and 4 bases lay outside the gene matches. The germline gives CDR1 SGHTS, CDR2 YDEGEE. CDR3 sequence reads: CANGLAGLTGELFF. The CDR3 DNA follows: TGTGCCAATGGACTAGCGGGACTCACCGGGGAGCTGTTTTTT.

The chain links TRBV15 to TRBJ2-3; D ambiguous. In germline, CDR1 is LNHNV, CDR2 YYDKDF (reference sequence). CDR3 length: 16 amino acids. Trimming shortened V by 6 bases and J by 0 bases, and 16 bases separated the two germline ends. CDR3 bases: TGTGCCACCAGTCGGAGACCCTCTACTAGCACAGATACGCAGTATTTT. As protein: CATSRRPSTSTDTQYF.

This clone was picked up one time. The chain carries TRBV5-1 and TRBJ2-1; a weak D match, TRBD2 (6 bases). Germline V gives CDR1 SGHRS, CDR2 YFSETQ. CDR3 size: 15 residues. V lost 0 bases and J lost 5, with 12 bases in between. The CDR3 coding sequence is TGCGCCAGCAGCTTGGCACTAGCTCGAAACAATGAGCAGTTCTTC. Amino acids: CASSLALARNNEQFF.

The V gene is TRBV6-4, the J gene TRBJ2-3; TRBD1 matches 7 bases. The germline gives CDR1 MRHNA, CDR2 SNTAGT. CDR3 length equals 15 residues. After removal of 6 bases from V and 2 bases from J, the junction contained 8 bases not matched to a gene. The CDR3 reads CASSQNRGSTDTQYF. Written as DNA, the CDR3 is TGTGCCAGCAGCCAAAACAGGGGTTCCACAGATACGCAGTATTTT.

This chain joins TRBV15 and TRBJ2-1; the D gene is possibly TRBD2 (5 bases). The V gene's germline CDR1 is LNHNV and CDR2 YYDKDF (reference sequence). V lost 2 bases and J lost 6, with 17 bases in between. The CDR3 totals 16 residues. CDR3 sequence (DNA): TGTGCCACCAGCAGAACGAGGACTTATGCCCCCAATGAGCAGTTCTTC. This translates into CATSRTRTYAPNEQFF.

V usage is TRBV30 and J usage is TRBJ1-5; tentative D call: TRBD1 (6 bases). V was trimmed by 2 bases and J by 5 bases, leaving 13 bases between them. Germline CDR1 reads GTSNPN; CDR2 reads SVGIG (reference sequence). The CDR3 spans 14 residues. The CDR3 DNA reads TGTGCCTGGAGTACGGGGACATCTTATCAGCCCCAGCATTTT. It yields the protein CAWSTGTSYQPQHF.

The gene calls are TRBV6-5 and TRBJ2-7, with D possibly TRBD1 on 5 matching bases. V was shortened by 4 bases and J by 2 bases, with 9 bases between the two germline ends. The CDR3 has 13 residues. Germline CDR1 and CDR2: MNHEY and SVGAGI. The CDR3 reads CASSWLGAYEQYF. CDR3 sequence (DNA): TGTGCCAGCAGTTGGCTAGGGGCCTACGAGCAGTACTTC.

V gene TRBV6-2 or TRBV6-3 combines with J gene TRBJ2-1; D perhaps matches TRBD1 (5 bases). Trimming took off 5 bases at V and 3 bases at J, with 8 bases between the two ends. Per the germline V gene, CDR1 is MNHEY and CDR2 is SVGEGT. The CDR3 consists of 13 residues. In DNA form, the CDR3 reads TGTGCCAGCAGTCGAGGACACTACAATGAGCAGTTCTTC. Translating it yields CASSRGHYNEQFF.

This CDR3 is CASSTRTSGTDTQYF. The CDR3 DNA reads TGTGCCAGCAGTACTCGGACTAGCGGCACAGATACGCAGTATTTT. The rearrangement joins TRBV7-2 to TRBJ2-3, with 9 bases identical to TRBD2. Germline V lookup: CDR1 SGHTA, CDR2 FQGNSA. The junction had 5 bases not matched to a gene; V was cut back by 6 bases and J by 1 base. This CDR3 comprises 15 residues. The full variable domain, with the rest looked up from reference TRBV7-2 and TRBJ2-3, is GAGVSQSPSNKVTEKGKDVELRCDPISGHTALYWYRQSLGQGLEFLIYFQGNSAPDKSGLPSDRFSAERTGGSVSTLTIQRTQQEDSAVYLCASSTRTSGTDTQYFGPGTRLTVL.

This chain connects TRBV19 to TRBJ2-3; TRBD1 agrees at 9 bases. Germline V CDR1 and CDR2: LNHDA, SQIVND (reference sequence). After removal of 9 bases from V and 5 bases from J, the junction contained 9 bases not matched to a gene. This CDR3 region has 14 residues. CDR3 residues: CASCRDREQDTQYF. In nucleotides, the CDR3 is TGTGCCAGCTGCCGGGACAGGGAACAAGATACGCAGTATTTT.

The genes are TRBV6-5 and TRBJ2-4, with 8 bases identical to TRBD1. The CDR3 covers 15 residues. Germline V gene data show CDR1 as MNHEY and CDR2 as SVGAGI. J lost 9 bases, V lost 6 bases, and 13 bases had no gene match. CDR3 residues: CASRDRAVGRGIQYF. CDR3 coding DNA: TGTGCCAGCAGGGACAGGGCCGTAGGAAGGGGCATTCAGTACTTC.

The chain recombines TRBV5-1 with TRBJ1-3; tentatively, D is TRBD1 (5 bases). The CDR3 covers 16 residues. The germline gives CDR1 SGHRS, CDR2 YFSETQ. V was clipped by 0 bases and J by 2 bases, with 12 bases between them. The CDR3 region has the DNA TGCGCCAGCAGCTTGGTCGGAGGGGCGGCTGGAAACACCATATATTTT. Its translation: CASSLVGGAAGNTIYF. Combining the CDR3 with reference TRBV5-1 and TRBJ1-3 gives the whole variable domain KAGVTQTPRYLIKTRGQQVTLSCSPISGHRSVSWYQQTPGQGLQFLFEYFSETQRNKGNFPGRFSGRQFSNSRSEMNVSTLELGDSALYLCASSLVGGAAGNTIYFGEGSWLTVV.

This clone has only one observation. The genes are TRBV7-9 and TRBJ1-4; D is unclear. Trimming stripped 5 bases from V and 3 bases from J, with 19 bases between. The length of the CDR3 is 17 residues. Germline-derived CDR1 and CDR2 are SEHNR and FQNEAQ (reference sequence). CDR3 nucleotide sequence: TGTGCCAGCAGCCCAATGTTGGGAGGACTAGCTAATGAAAAACTGTTTTTT. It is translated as CASSPMLGGLANEKLFF.

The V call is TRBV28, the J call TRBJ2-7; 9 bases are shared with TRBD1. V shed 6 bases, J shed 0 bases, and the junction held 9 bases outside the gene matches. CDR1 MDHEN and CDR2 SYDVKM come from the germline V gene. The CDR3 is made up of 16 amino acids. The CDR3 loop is CASSSGQGLPSYEQYF. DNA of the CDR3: TGTGCCAGCAGCTCCGGACAGGGGTTGCCCTCCTACGAGCAGTACTTC.

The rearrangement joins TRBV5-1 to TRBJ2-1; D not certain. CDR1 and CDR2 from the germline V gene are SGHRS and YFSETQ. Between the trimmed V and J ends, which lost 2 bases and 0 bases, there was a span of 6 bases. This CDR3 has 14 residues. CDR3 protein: CASSFMSSYNEQFF. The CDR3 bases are TGCGCCAGCAGCTTCATGAGCTCCTACAATGAGCAGTTCTTC.